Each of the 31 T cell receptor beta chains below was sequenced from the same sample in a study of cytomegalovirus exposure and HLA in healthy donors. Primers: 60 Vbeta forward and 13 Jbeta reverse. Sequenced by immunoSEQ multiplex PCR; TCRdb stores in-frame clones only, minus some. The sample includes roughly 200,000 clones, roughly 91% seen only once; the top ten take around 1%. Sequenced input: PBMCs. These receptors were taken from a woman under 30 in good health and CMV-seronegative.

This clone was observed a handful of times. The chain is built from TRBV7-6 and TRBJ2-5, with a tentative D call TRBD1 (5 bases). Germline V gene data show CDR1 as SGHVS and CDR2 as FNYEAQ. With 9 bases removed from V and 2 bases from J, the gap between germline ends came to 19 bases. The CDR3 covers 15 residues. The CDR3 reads CARQTPDSKQETQYF. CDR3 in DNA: TGTGCCAGACAGACCCCAGACAGTAAACAAGAGACCCAGTACTTC.

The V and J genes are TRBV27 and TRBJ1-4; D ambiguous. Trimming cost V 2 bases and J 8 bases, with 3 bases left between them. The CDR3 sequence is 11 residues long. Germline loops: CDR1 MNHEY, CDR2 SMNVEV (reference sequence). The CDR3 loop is CASSLGEKLFF. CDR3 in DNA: TGTGCCAGCAGTTTAGGCGAAAAACTGTTTTTT.

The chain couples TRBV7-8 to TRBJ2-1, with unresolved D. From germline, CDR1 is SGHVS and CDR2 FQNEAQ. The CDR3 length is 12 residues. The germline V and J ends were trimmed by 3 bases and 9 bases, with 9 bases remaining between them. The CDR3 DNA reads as TGTGCCAGCAGCTTTCGTCCAGGTGAGCAGTTCTTC. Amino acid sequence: CASSFRPGEQFF. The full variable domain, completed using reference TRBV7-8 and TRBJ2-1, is GAGVSQSPRYKVAKRGQDVALRCDPISGHVSLFWYQQALGQGPEFLTYFQNEAQLDKSGLPSDRFFAERPEGSVSTLKIQRTQQEDSAVYLCASSFRPGEQFFGPGTRLTVL.

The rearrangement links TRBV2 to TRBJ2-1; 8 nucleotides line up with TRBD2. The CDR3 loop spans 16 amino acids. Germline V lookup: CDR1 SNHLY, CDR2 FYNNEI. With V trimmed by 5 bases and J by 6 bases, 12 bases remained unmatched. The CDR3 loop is CASSQTLGGGSNEQFF. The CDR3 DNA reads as TGTGCCAGCAGTCAGACTCTCGGGGGGGGCAGCAATGAGCAGTTCTTC.

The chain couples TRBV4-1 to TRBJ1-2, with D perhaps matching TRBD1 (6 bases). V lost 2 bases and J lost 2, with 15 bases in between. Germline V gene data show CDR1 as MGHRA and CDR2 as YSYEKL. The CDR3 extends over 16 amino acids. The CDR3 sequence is CASSQWAGTTNYGYTF. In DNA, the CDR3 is TGCGCCAGCAGCCAATGGGCCGGGACAACAAACTATGGCTACACCTTC.

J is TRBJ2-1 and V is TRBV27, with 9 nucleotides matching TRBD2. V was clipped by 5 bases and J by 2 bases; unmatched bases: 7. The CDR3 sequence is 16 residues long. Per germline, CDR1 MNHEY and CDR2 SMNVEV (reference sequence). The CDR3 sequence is CASSRKREAPYNEQFF. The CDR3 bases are TGTGCCAGCAGTCGGAAGCGGGAGGCCCCCTACAATGAGCAGTTCTTC.

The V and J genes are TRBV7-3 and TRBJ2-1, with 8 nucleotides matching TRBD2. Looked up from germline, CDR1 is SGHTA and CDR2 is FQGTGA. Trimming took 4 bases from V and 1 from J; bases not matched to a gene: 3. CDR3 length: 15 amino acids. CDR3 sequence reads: CASSSTSGSYNEQFF. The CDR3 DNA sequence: TGTGCCAGCAGCTCAACTAGCGGTTCCTACAATGAGCAGTTCTTC.

The CDR3 spells CASSSRAGGNQPQHF. In nucleotides, the CDR3 is TGTGCCAGCAGCTCAAGGGCGGGAGGCAATCAGCCCCAGCATTTT. The chain has TRBV11-2 and TRBJ1-5; D is ambiguous. The V gene lost 4 bases and the J gene lost 2 bases, with 12 bases spanning the gap. The V gene's germline CDR1 is SGHAT and CDR2 FQNNGV. This CDR3 contains 15 residues.

The CDR3 loop reads CASSQVLYNEQFF. Written as DNA, the CDR3 is TGCGCCAGCAGCCAAGTCCTATACAATGAGCAGTTCTTC. This chain links TRBV4-1 with TRBJ2-1; D gene unclear. Per the germline V gene, CDR1 is MGHRA and CDR2 is YSYEKL. The CDR3 spans 13 residues. Trimming pared 1 base from V and 4 bases from J, leaving 5 bases between.

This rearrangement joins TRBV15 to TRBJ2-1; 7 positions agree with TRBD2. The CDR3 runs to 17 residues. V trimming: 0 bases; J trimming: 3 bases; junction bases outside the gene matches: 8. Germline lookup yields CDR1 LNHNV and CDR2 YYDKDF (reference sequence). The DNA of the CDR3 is TGTGCCACCAGCAGAGATTTGAGGGAGGGGAACTACAATGAGCAGTTCTTC. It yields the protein CATSRDLREGNYNEQFF. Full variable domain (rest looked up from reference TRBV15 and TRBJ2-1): DAMVIQNPRYQVTQFGKPVTLSCSQTLNHNVMYWYQQKSSQAPKLLFHYYDKDFNNEADTPDNFQSRRPNTSFCFLDIRSPGLGDTAMYLCATSRDLREGNYNEQFFGPGTRLTVL.

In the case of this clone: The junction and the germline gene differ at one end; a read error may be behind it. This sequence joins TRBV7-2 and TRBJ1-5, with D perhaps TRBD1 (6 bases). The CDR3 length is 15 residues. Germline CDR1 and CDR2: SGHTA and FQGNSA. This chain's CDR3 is CASSSGVLGNQPLHF. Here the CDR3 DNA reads TGTGCCAGCAGCTCAGGGGTTTTGGGCAATCAGCCCCTGCATTTT.

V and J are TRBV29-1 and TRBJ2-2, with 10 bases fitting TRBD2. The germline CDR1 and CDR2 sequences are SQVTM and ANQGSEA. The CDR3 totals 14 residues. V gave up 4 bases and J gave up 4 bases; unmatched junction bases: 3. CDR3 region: CSVGASGGTGELFF. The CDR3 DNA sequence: TGCAGCGTTGGGGCTAGCGGGGGCACCGGGGAGCTGTTTTTT.

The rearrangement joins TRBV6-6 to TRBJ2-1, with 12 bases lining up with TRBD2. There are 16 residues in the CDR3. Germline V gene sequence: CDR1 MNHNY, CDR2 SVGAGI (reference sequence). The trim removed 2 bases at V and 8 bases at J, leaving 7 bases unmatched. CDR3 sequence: CASSYSRTSGTHEQFF. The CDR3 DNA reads TGTGCCAGCAGTTACAGTCGGACTAGCGGGACCCATGAGCAGTTCTTC.

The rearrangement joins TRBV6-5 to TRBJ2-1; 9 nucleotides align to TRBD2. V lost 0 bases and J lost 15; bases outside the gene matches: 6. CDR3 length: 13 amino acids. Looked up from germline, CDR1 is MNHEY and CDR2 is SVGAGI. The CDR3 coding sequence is TGTGCCAGCAGTTACTCCCCCGGGACTAGCCTGTTCTTC. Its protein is CASSYSPGTSLFF.

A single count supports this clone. The CDR3 is CASSEQGGVTEAFF. In DNA form, the CDR3 reads TGTGCCAGCAGTGAACAGGGGGGCGTCACTGAAGCTTTCTTT. The chain recombines TRBV2 with TRBJ1-1; TRBD1 aligns across 7 bases. CDR1 is SNHLY, CDR2 FYNNEI, per germline. The CDR3 consists of 14 residues. The J segment lost 4 bases and the V segment lost 2 bases, leaving 4 bases of the junction unmatched.

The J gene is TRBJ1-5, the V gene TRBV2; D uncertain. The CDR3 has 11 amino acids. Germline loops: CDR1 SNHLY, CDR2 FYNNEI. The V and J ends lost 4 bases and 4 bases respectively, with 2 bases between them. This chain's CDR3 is CASSANQPQHF. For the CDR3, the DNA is TGTGCCAGCAGTGCGAATCAGCCCCAGCATTTT.

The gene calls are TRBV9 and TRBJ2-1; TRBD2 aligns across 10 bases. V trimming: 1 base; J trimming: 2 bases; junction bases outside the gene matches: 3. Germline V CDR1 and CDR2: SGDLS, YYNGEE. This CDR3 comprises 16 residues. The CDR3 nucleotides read TGTGCCAGCAGCGTAACCCTAGCGGGGGCCTACAATGAGCAGTTCTTC. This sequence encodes CASSVTLAGAYNEQFF.

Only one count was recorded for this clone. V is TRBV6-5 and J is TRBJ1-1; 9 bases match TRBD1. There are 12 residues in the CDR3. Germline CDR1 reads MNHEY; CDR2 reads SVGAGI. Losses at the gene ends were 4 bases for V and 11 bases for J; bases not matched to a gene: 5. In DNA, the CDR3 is TGTGCCAGCAGTTCCGGGACAGGGAGGGCTTTCTTT. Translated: CASSSGTGRAFF.

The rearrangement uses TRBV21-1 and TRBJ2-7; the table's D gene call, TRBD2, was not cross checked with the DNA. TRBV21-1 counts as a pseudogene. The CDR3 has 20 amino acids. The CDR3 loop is CASSKEGASGLKARNYEQYF. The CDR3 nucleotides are TGTGCCAGCAGCAAAGAGGGGGCTAGCGGGCTCAAAGCGAGAAACTACGAGCAGTACTTC.

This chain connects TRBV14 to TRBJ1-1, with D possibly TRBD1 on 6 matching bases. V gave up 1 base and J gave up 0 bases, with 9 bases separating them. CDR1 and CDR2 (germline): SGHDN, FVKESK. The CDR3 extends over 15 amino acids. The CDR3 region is CASSQVAGVNTEAFF. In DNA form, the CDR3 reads TGTGCCAGCAGCCAAGTGGCAGGGGTGAACACTGAAGCTTTCTTT.

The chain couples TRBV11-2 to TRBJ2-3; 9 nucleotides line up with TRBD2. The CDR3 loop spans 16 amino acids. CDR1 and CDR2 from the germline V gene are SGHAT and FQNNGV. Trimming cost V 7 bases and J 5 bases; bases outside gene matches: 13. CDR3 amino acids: CASTPWAGGRGDTQYF. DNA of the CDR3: TGTGCCAGCACCCCCTGGGCGGGGGGGCGAGGAGATACGCAGTATTTT.

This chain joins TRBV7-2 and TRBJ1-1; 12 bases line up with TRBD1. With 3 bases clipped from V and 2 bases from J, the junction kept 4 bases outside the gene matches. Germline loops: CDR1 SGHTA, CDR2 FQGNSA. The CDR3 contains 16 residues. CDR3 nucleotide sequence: TGTGCCAGCAGCTTCACCGGGACAGGGGGCAACACTGAAGCTTTCTTT. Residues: CASSFTGTGGNTEAFF.

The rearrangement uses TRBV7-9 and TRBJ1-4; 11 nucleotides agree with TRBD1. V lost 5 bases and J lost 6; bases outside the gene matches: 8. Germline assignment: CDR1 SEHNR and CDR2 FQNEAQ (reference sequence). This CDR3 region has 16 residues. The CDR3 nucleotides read TGTGCCAGCAGCACCAGCCGGGACAGGGGGGATGAAAAACTGTTTTTT. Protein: CASSTSRDRGDEKLFF.

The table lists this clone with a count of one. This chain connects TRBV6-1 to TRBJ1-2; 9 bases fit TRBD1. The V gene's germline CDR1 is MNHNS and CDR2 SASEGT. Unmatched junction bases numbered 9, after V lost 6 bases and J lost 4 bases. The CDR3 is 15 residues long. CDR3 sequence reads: CASRPTGGWGYGYTF. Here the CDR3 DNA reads TGTGCCAGCAGGCCGACAGGGGGATGGGGCTATGGCTACACCTTC.

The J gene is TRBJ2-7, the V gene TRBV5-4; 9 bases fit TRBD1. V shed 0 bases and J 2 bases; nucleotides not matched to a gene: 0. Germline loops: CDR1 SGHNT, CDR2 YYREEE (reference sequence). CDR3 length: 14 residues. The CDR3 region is CASSLGDRAYEQYF. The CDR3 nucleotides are TGTGCCAGCAGCTTGGGGGACAGGGCCTACGAGCAGTACTTC.

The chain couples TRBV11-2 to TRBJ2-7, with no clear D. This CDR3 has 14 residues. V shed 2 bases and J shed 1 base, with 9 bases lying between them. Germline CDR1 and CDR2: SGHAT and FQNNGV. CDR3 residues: CASSLSPASYEQYF. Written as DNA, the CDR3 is TGTGCCAGCAGCTTAAGTCCTGCGTCCTACGAGCAGTACTTC.

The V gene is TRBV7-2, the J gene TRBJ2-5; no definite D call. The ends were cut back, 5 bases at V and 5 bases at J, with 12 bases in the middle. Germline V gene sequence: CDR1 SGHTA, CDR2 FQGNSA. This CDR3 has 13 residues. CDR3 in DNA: TGTGCCAGCAGCCCCAGTTCGTGGGAGACCCAGTACTTC. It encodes CASSPSSWETQYF.

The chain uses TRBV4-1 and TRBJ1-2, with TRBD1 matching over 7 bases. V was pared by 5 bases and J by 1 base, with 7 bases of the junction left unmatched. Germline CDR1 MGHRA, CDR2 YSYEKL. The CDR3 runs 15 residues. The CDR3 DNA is TGCGCCAGCAGCGAAGCGGGACAGCGTAACTATGGCTACACCTTC. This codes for CASSEAGQRNYGYTF.

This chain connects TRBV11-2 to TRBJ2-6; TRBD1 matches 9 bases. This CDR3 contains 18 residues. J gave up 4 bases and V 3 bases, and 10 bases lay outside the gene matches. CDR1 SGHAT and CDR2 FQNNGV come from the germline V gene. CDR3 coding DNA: TGTGCCAGCAGCTTTACAGGGGGCGGTTTCTCCGGGGCCAACGTCCTGACTTTC. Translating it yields CASSFTGGGFSGANVLTF. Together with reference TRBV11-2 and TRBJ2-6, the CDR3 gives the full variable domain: EAGVAQSPRYKIIEKRQSVAFWCNPISGHATLYWYQQILGQGPKLLIQFQNNGVVDDSQLPKDRFSAERLKGVDSTLKIQPAKLEDSAVYLCASSFTGGGFSGANVLTFGAGSRLTVL.

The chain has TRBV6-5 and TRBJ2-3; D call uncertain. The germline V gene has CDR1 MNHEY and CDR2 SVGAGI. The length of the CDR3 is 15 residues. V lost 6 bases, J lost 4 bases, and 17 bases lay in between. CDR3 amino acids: CASRRPRGVPDTQYF. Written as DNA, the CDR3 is TGTGCCAGCAGGAGACCCCGCGGAGTTCCAGATACGCAGTATTTT.

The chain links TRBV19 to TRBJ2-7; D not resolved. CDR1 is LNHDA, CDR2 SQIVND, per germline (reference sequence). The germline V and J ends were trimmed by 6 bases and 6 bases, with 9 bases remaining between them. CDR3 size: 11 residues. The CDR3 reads CASSNRGEQYF. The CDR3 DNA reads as TGTGCCAGTAGCAATCGCGGCGAGCAGTACTTC.